This T cell receptor (beta chain) was sequenced in a study of blood T cells in healthy people across ages. The V gene's germline CDR1 is KGHSH and CDR2 LQKENI. The CDR3 totals 14 residues. Combining a sample-barcoded 5' primer with a J-beta primer mix, a second PCR ran for roughly 6 to 12 cycles. TCRdb processed the 5' RACE reads anew with MiXCR; each CDR3 protein has one entry. The sample shows around 870,000 distinct CDR3 sequences, under 30% of them seen only once. Each sample yielded at least 6 million isolated PBMCs. In the case of this clonotype: Its specificity is not known. A much larger clone is a single base away; this may be a read error.

Overall study results and limits: Donors of long life had a larger count of naive CD4+ cells and greater diversity than aged donors. With unsorted PBMCs, a conclusive comparison of naive versus antigen-experienced cells was not possible.

This chain connects TRBV18 to TRBJ2-7; TRBD1 might be the D (7 bases). The sequence derives from an elderly woman in good health. Sequenced material: blood. The CDR3 loop is CAGSPGGTAYEQYF. The CDR3 DNA is TGTGCCGGCTCCCCAGGGGGGACAGCCTACGAGCAGTACTTC. Based on the CDR3 plus reference TRBV18 and TRBJ2-7, the full variable domain is NAGVMQNPRHLVRRRGQEARLRCSPMKGHSHVYWYRQLPEEGLKFMVYLQKENIIDESGMPKERFSAEFPKEGPSILRIQQVVRGDSAAYFCAGSPGGTAYEQYFGPGTRLTVT.